The entry below describes one TCR beta chain. This sample was included in a study of blood T cell repertoires in COVID-19. Trimming shortened V by 6 bases and J by 0 bases, and 12 bases separated the two germline ends. This CDR3 has 15 amino acids. Looked up from germline, CDR1 is MDHEN and CDR2 is SYDVKM. In the original processing: Estimated nucleated cell counts came from reference gene primer amplification. The assay was immunoSEQ multiplex PCR, and TCRdb's table has in-frame clones only and misses some. V and J calls and clone size follow that table, whereas D and trimming were derived from the DNA. The table has 140,000 or so clones, over 80% seen once; the top ten hold roughly a tenth.

The chain employs TRBV28 and TRBJ1-3; TRBD1 is a possible D gene (6 bases). Sequences were obtained from peripheral blood. The TCR sequence derives from a man between 60 and 75 years old with active or convalescent COVID-19. The CDR3: CASRVSGASGNTIYF. CDR3 nucleotides: TGTGCCAGCAGGGTATCAGGGGCCTCTGGAAACACCATATATTTT.